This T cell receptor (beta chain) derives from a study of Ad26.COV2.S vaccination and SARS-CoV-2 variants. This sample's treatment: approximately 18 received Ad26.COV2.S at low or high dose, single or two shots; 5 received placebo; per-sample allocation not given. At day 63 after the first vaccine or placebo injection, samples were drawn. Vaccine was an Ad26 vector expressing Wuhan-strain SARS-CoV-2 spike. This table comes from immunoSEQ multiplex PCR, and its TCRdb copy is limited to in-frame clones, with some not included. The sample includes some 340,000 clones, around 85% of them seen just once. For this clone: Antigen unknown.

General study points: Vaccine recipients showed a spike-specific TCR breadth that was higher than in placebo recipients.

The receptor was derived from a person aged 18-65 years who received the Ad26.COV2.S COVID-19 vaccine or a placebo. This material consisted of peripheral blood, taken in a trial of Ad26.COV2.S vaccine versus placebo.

CDR3 sequence (DNA): TGTGCCAGCAGCTTGGGGGGGAGAGGCGTTGGAACTGAAGCTTTCTTT. This translates into CASSLGGRGVGTEAFF. The chain has TRBV5-4 and TRBJ1-1, with D perhaps TRBD1 (5 bases). Looked up from germline, CDR1 is SGHNT and CDR2 is YYREEE (reference sequence). Trimming removed 0 bases from V and 5 bases from J, with 17 bases in between. This CDR3 region has 16 residues.